Below, 28 T cell receptor beta chains from the same sample are listed, as sequenced in a study of shared clonotypes between healthy human individuals. The method was immunoSEQ multiplex PCR; TCRdb's version includes in-frame clones alone and lacks a portion of them. The profile shows roughly 1,000,000 clones, about 80% of them singletons. Input material: memory CD4+ T cells from PBMCs. Noted subset: CD45RA-negative fraction. The origin of the receptors is a young man in good health. Some clones in this sample may be carry-over from other donors' samples.

This chain links TRBV6-8 with TRBJ2-7; perhaps TRBD1 as D (6 bases). CDR1 and CDR2 from the germline V gene are MNHGY and SAAAGT. There are 15 residues in the CDR3. V was trimmed by 3 bases and J by 7 bases, leaving 19 bases between them. The CDR3 bases are TGTGCCAGCAGTTATTACGACAGGCCCCGCGGGGAGCAGTACTTC. This codes for CASSYYDRPRGEQYF.

V gene TRBV5-1 combines with J gene TRBJ2-1; D remains unclear. Looked up from germline, CDR1 is SGHRS and CDR2 is YFSETQ. The V gene lost 0 bases and the J gene lost 3 bases, with 7 bases spanning the gap. The CDR3 totals 14 residues. CDR3 in DNA: TGCGCCAGCAGCTTGGTGCCGGGCTACAATGAGCAGTTCTTC. Protein product: CASSLVPGYNEQFF.

In DNA, the CDR3 is TGTGCCAGCAGTTTATCCTCAACCCCGGACAGGGGAAGAACTGAAGCTTTCTTT. Protein product: CASSLSSTPDRGRTEAFF. The chain is built from TRBV28 and TRBJ1-1; TRBD1 agrees at 9 bases. The CDR3 covers 18 residues. The ends lost 1 base at V and 5 bases at J; junction bases unmatched: 14. The germline V gene encodes CDR1 MDHEN and CDR2 SYDVKM.

The table lists this clone with many counts. This sample includes further DNA sequences coding for the same CDR3. The chain employs TRBV7-2 and TRBJ2-7, with a weak D call TRBD2 (5 bases). CDR1 SGHTA and CDR2 FQGNSA come from the germline V gene. V lost 7 bases and J lost 6, with 19 bases in between. This CDR3 region has 14 residues. The CDR3 DNA reads TGTGCCAGCACCGAGACCGGGGTGGCGGGCGAGCAGTACTTC. Translation: CASTETGVAGEQYF.

The chain combines TRBV4-1 with TRBJ1-1; maybe TRBD1 (5 bases). Germline V gene lookup returns CDR1 MGHRA and CDR2 YSYEKL. CDR3 size: 15 residues. The V gene lost 4 bases and the J gene lost 7 bases, with 19 bases spanning the gap. The CDR3 here is CASSPQVGAAYEAFF. The CDR3 nucleotides read TGCGCCAGCAGCCCCCAGGTTGGGGCCGCATATGAAGCTTTCTTT.

The chain couples TRBV19 to TRBJ2-5; 7 bases fit TRBD2. The germline gives CDR1 LNHDA, CDR2 SQIVND (reference sequence). The length of the CDR3 is 15 residues. V was clipped by 3 bases and J by 3 bases; unmatched bases: 7. The CDR3 is CASSMAAGWKETQYF. CDR3 sequence (DNA): TGTGCCAGTAGTATGGCAGCGGGGTGGAAAGAGACCCAGTACTTC.

V gene TRBV7-8 combines with J gene TRBJ1-2; TRBD1 aligns across 7 bases. Germline CDR1 is SGHVS and CDR2 is FQNEAQ. The CDR3 is 15 amino acids. After removal of 4 bases from V and 3 bases from J, the junction contained 8 bases not matched to a gene. The CDR3 region has the DNA TGTGCCAGCAGCTCAGAAGGGGGCGGGTACTATGGCTACACCTTC. Encoded protein: CASSSEGGGYYGYTF.

This chain links TRBV4-2 with TRBJ2-3, with TRBD1 as a possible D gene (6 bases). With 5 bases removed from V and 5 bases from J, the gap between germline ends came to 11 bases. CDR1 and CDR2 from the germline V gene are LGHNA and YNFKEQ. This CDR3 comprises 13 residues. CDR3 in amino acids: CASSAKGVDTQYF. The DNA for the CDR3 is TGTGCCAGCAGCGCCAAGGGGGTAGATACGCAGTATTTT.

This chain joins TRBV5-8 and TRBJ2-5; tentatively, D is TRBD1 or TRBD2 (5 bases each). The CDR3 extends over 15 amino acids. Trimming shortened V by 4 bases and J by 2 bases, and 15 bases separated the two germline ends. Germline V CDR1 and CDR2: SGHTS, YDEGEE. CDR3 amino acids: CASSPGTDIQETQYF. The CDR3 DNA sequence: TGTGCCAGCAGCCCCGGGACGGATATACAAGAGACCCAGTACTTC.

The chain combines TRBV15 with TRBJ2-5, with unresolved D. Trimming shortened V by 1 base and J by 0 bases, and 9 bases separated the two germline ends. The germline V gene encodes CDR1 LNHNV and CDR2 YYDKDF (reference sequence). The CDR3 spans 15 residues. CDR3 in DNA: TGTGCCACCAGCAGAGCCAGGCTATACCAAGAGACCCAGTACTTC. This encodes CATSRARLYQETQYF.

The chain uses TRBV30 and TRBJ2-7; the D is unclear. V was pared by 1 base and J by 4 bases, with 11 bases between. The CDR3 is made up of 13 amino acids. Germline V gene lookup returns CDR1 GTSNPN and CDR2 SVGIG (reference sequence). CDR3 residues: CAWSALGVYEQYF. The CDR3 region has the DNA TGTGCCTGGAGTGCCCTTGGTGTGTACGAGCAGTACTTC.

The chain employs TRBV7-6 and TRBJ1-1, with D possibly TRBD1 on 5 matching bases. The CDR3 is 13 residues long. Trimming pared 5 bases from V and 3 bases from J, leaving 10 bases between. Germline CDR1 reads SGHVS; CDR2 reads FNYEAQ. The CDR3 region has the DNA TGTGCCAGCAGCGGGACTGGGGACACTGAAGCTTTCTTT. Protein product: CASSGTGDTEAFF.

A word on this clone: A read error may produce the germline difference seen at one junction end. The chain carries TRBV2 and TRBJ2-7; TRBD2 is a possible D gene (5 bases). Germline V gene data show CDR1 as SNHLY and CDR2 as FYNNEI. The CDR3 consists of 12 residues. As DNA, the CDR3 is TGTGCCAGCAGTGAGTGGGGAGACAAAGCCCTCTTC. It translates to CASSEWGDKALF.

This clone has a single count. This chain links TRBV5-1 with TRBJ2-1, with 7 positions matching TRBD2. Germline lookup yields CDR1 SGHRS and CDR2 YFSETQ. CDR3 length: 16 amino acids. With V trimmed by 4 bases and J by 5 bases, 12 bases remained unmatched. The CDR3 spells CASSPPWAGENNEQFF. The CDR3 nucleotides read TGCGCCAGCAGCCCGCCATGGGCGGGAGAGAACAATGAGCAGTTCTTC.

The V call is TRBV5-5, the J call TRBJ2-3, with 7 bases fitting TRBD2. Germline CDR1 SGHKS, CDR2 YYEKEE (reference sequence). The ends lost 3 bases at V and 2 bases at J; junction bases unmatched: 6. The CDR3 covers 15 residues. DNA of the CDR3: TGTGCCAGCAGCTCGGGGGGAACAGTCACAGATACGCAGTATTTT. Its translation is CASSSGGTVTDTQYF.

This chain joins TRBV5-6 and TRBJ2-1; tentative D call: TRBD2 (6 bases). This CDR3 contains 14 residues. The germline V and J ends were trimmed by 0 bases and 4 bases, with 8 bases remaining between them. Germline V gene lookup returns CDR1 SGHDT and CDR2 YYEEEE. CDR3 amino acids: CASSLGTTYNEQFF. In nucleotides, the CDR3 is TGTGCCAGCAGCTTGGGGACTACTTACAATGAGCAGTTCTTC. Filled out from reference TRBV5-6 and TRBJ2-1, the complete variable domain reads DAGVTQSPTHLIKTRGQQVTLRCSPKSGHDTVSWYQQALGQGPQFIFQYYEEEERQRGNFPDRFSGHQFPNYSSELNVNALLLGDSALYLCASSLGTTYNEQFFGPGTRLTVL.

A word on this clone: Other DNA sequences in the same sample also yield this CDR3. This rearrangement joins TRBV6-1 to TRBJ1-5; tentatively, D is TRBD1 (5 bases). The germline V gene encodes CDR1 MNHNS and CDR2 SASEGT. This CDR3 is built from 14 residues. With 5 bases removed from V and 0 bases from J, the gap between germline ends came to 8 bases. CDR3 DNA sequence: TGTGCCAGCAGTCGGGGGGATAGCAATCAGCCCCAGCATTTT. This gives the protein CASSRGDSNQPQHF.

The chain is built from TRBV11-3 and TRBJ2-1, with TRBD2 matching over 8 bases. V dropped 0 bases and J dropped 10; count of bases not matched to a gene: 5. The CDR3 is 14 amino acids. In germline, CDR1 is SGHNT, CDR2 YENEEA. This CDR3 is CASSLEAGVEEQFF. The CDR3 DNA reads TGTGCCAGCAGCTTAGAAGCGGGAGTTGAAGAGCAGTTCTTC. The complete variable domain, with remaining parts taken from reference TRBV11-3 and TRBJ2-1, reads EAGVVQSPRYKIIEKKQPVAFWCNPISGHNTLYWYLQNLGQGPELLIRYENEEAVDDSQLPKDRFSAERLKGVDSTLKIQPAELGDSAVYLCASSLEAGVEEQFFGPGTRLTVL.

J is TRBJ1-2 and V is TRBV29-1; 7 bases line up with TRBD1. J was trimmed by 8 bases and V by 5 bases; bases with no gene match: 8. CDR1 is SQVTM, CDR2 ANQGSEA, per germline. CDR3 length: 12 residues. The CDR3 reads CSVSDRESGYTF. CDR3 coding DNA: TGCAGCGTTTCCGACAGGGAGTCGGGCTACACCTTC.

The genes are TRBV14 and TRBJ2-1; 9 bases agree with TRBD2. Looked up from germline, CDR1 is SGHDN and CDR2 is FVKESK. V gave up 3 bases and J gave up 6 bases; unmatched junction bases: 6. The CDR3 covers 15 residues. The CDR3 DNA follows: TGTGCCAGCAGCCAGGCTAGCGGGATCGGCAATGAGCAGTTCTTC. It encodes CASSQASGIGNEQFF.

In DNA form, the CDR3 reads TGTGCCAGCAGCTTAACGGGACTAGCGGGAGTAACAGATACGCAGTATTTT. This translates into CASSLTGLAGVTDTQYF. V is TRBV11-2 and J is TRBJ2-3, with TRBD2 matching 14 bases. In germline, CDR1 is SGHAT, CDR2 FQNNGV. V was clipped by 2 bases and J by 3 bases; unmatched bases: 4. The CDR3 runs to 17 residues. The variable domain in full, completed from reference TRBV11-2 and TRBJ2-3, reads EAGVAQSPRYKIIEKRQSVAFWCNPISGHATLYWYQQILGQGPKLLIQFQNNGVVDDSQLPKDRFSAERLKGVDSTLKIQPAKLEDSAVYLCASSLTGLAGVTDTQYFGPGTRLTVL.

The genes are TRBV27 and TRBJ1-4, with a tentative D call TRBD1 (5 bases). Per germline, CDR1 MNHEY and CDR2 SMNVEV (reference sequence). Trimming cost V 7 bases and J 5 bases, with 8 bases left between them. The CDR3 runs 12 residues. CDR3 sequence reads: CASTGGNEKLFF. DNA of the CDR3: TGTGCCAGCACGGGGGGAAATGAAAAACTGTTTTTT.

The V gene is TRBV28, the J gene TRBJ2-5; D tentatively reads TRBD1 or TRBD2 (5 bases each). This CDR3 is built from 13 residues. Trimming stripped 3 bases from V and 4 bases from J, with 9 bases between. Germline-derived CDR1 and CDR2 are MDHEN and SYDVKM. For the CDR3, the DNA is TGTGCCAGCAGTTTTGGGGGTCCAGAGACCCAGTACTTC. Protein sequence: CASSFGGPETQYF. Variable domain in full (rest from reference TRBV28 and TRBJ2-5): DVKVTQSSRYLVKRTGEKVFLECVQDMDHENMFWYRQDPGLGLRLIYFSYDVKMKEKGDIPEGYSVSREKKERFSLILESASTNQTSMYLCASSFGGPETQYFGPGTRLLVL.

The V and J genes are TRBV19 and TRBJ1-5; possibly TRBD1 for D (5 bases). The germline V gene encodes CDR1 LNHDA and CDR2 SQIVND (reference sequence). The CDR3 covers 14 residues. V lost 5 bases and J 7 bases, leaving 15 bases between the germline ends. The DNA for the CDR3 is TGTGCCAGTAGTGCCCTTGGGACCAACCAGCCCCAGCATTTT. Its translation: CASSALGTNQPQHF.

The V and J genes are TRBV7-9 and TRBJ2-5, with 7 bases matching TRBD2. V shed 3 bases and J 11 bases; nucleotides not matched to a gene: 12. The CDR3 length is 14 residues. CDR1 and CDR2 from the germline V gene are SEHNR and FQNEAQ (reference sequence). CDR3 sequence reads: CASSLAGEVVEQYF. CDR3 in DNA: TGTGCCAGCAGCTTGGCGGGAGAAGTCGTGGAGCAGTACTTC.

This clone appeared once. This chain connects TRBV7-2 to TRBJ2-7; no reliable D call. Germline V gives CDR1 SGHTA, CDR2 FQGNSA. CDR3 length: 16 residues. The V gene lost 1 base and the J gene lost 5 bases, with 18 bases spanning the gap. In nucleotides, the CDR3 is TGTGCCAGCAGCTTAGTTGGCAGCCGTGGGCCTGACGAGCAGTACTTC. It encodes CASSLVGSRGPDEQYF.

The V gene is TRBV27, the J gene TRBJ1-1, with no clear D. The ends were cut back, 10 bases at V and 4 bases at J, with 10 bases in the middle. This CDR3 spans 11 amino acids. Germline values: CDR1 MNHEY, CDR2 SMNVEV (reference sequence). The CDR3 DNA reads as TGTGCCAACGCAGTCGGCACTGAAGCTTTCTTT. Translation: CANAVGTEAFF.

The chain carries TRBV27 and TRBJ2-2, with 12 bases fitting TRBD2. Germline trimming cut 4 bases from V and 5 bases from J; bases unmatched to any gene: 5. This CDR3 has 16 residues. Germline lookup yields CDR1 MNHEY and CDR2 SMNVEV (reference sequence). The CDR3 sequence is CASSSSGRAETGELFF. CDR3 nucleotides: TGTGCCAGCAGTTCTAGCGGGAGGGCCGAGACCGGGGAGCTGTTTTTT.